This is a list of T cell receptor beta chains from one sample in a study of T cell responses to AZD1222 COVID-19 vaccine. Using immunoSEQ multiplex PCR, the repertoire was profiled, and TCRdb retains in-frame clones only, with some absent. In the table there are 120,000 or so clones, around 88% of which are singletons. Sequencing used peripheral blood, obtained on day 0 of MenACWY control vaccination. Receptors were obtained from an adult in good health. Both conserved end residues are part of each CDR3. Fields, in order: clone size, D gene, J gene, V gene, CDR3 DNA, CDR3 protein. D genes are given only for firm matches. Clone size is not always given. Where it is, it says once, few, many or a class for expanded clones.

NA,NA,TRBJ1-4,TRBV12-2,TGTGCAAGTCGCTTACGCCAGGGAAATGAAAAACTGTTTTTT,CASRLRQGNEKLFF
NA,NA,TRBJ2-1,TRBV6-5,TGTGCCAGCAGTTACTCTAAGTTTCGTAGTGAGCAGTTCTTC,CASSYSKFRSEQFF
once,NA,TRBJ2-7,TRBV3-1/TRBV3-2,TGTGCCAGCACCCTCGGGAGCTCCTACGAGCAGTACTTC,CASTLGSSYEQYF
NA,NA,TRBJ2-1,TRBV5-1,TGCGCCAGTGCCGAAGGATCCGGTGAGCAGTTCTTC,CASAEGSGEQFF
NA,NA,TRBJ1-1,TRBV5-1,TGCGCCAGCAGGCCGACATCCACCACTGAAGCTTTCTTT,CASRPTSTTEAFF
NA,NA,TRBJ2-1,TRBV11-1,TGTGCCAGCAGCGTGGTGCGGAGGGCCGCAATTGAGCAGTTCTTC,CASSVVRRAAIEQFF
NA,NA,TRBJ1-6,TRBV6-5,TGTGCCAGCAGTTATCGCGGCGGGAATTCACCCCTCCACTTT,CASSYRGGNSPLHF
NA,TRBD1,TRBJ2-7,TRBV10-2,TGCGCCAGCGCCCGGGACAGATCCTACGAGCAGTACTTC,CASARDRSYEQYF
NA,NA,TRBJ2-5,TRBV5-4,TGTGCCAGCAGGCCCACTAGGGGACAAGAGACCCAGTACTTC,CASRPTRGQETQYF
NA,NA,TRBJ2-5,TRBV12-3/TRBV12-4,TGTGCCAGCAGTCTTCGGGGGCAAGAGACCCAGTACTTC,CASSLRGQETQYF
NA,NA,TRBJ2-3,TRBV24-1,TGTGCCACCAGTGACCAGGGAAGACGGGGAGATACGCAGTATTTT,CATSDQGRRGDTQYF
NA,NA,TRBJ1-2,TRBV7-9,TGTGCCAGCAGCTCGATCGAGGACGTGCAGGGTTCTGGCTACACCTTC,CASSSIEDVQGSGYTF
NA,NA,TRBJ2-7,TRBV6-6,TGTGCCAGCAGTTACTCGAGGGACGGGCCCTACGAGCAGTACTTC,CASSYSRDGPYEQYF
NA,NA,TRBJ2-6,TRBV5-1,TGCGCCAGCAGCCCGGGTGGGGACTCTGGGGCCAACGTCCTGACTTTC,CASSPGGDSGANVLTF
NA,TRBD2,TRBJ2-1,TRBV27,TGTGCCAGCAGTTTAGAGTCTAGCGGGGGGAATGAGCAGTTCTTC,CASSLESSGGNEQFF
NA,TRBD2,TRBJ2-1,TRBV9,TGTGCCAGCAGCGGGGGACTAGCGGGAAACGTAAATGAGCAGTTCTTC,CASSGGLAGNVNEQFF
NA,NA,TRBJ2-1,TRBV12-5,TGTGCTAGTGGTTCCCTACCCCCTCGAGGCGGGATCCCCTACAATGAGCAGTTCTTC,CASGSLPPRGGIPYNEQFF
NA,TRBD2,TRBJ2-7,TRBV3-1/TRBV3-2,TGTGCCAGCAGCCAAGATAGGCTAGCGGGAGTCGAGGAGCAGTACTTC,CASSQDRLAGVEEQYF
NA,TRBD1,TRBJ2-4,TRBV19,TGTGCCAGTAGGAGCACCGGGACAGGAGAGAACATTCAGTACTTC,CASRSTGTGENIQYF
once,TRBD1,TRBJ1-4,TRBV13,TGTGCCAGCAGTATAACAGGGGGGAATGAAAAACTGTTTTTT,CASSITGGNEKLFF
NA,TRBD1,TRBJ2-7,TRBV5-1,TGCGCCAGCAGCCTGACAGGGGCCATCTACGAGCAGTACTTC,CASSLTGAIYEQYF
NA,NA,TRBJ1-4,TRBV29-1,TGCAGCGTTGGCCTGGCCGTTAATGAAAAACTGTTTTTT,CSVGLAVNEKLFF
once,TRBD1,TRBJ1-1,TRBV6-5,TGTGCCAGCAGTTCGAACCGGGACAGGGAGATCACTGAAGCTTTCTTT,CASSSNRDREITEAFF
NA,NA,TRBJ1-1,TRBV6-1,TGTGCCAGCAGTGATTTGGGGGGAACAGGTGAAGCTTTCTTT,CASSDLGGTGEAFF
NA,NA,TRBJ1-2,TRBV27,TGTGCCAGCAGTTTGGGTCTGAACTATGGCTACACCTTC,CASSLGLNYGYTF
NA,NA,TRBJ2-4,TRBV6-2/TRBV6-3,TGTGCCAGCAGTTTCTCGGACACCAAGAAAAACATTCAGTACTTC,CASSFSDTKKNIQYF
NA,TRBD1,TRBJ2-7,TRBV6-1,TGTGCCAGCAGTGATGGGACAGTATGGGACGAGCAGTACTTC,CASSDGTVWDEQYF
NA,NA,TRBJ2-3,TRBV9,TGTGCCAGCAGCGCCGGTGGGGGCGTTGGGACAGATACGCAGTATTTT,CASSAGGGVGTDTQYF
NA,TRBD1,TRBJ2-7,TRBV15,TGTGCCACCAGCAGAGGAATACAGGGGCGATTCGAGCAGTACTTC,CATSRGIQGRFEQYF
once,TRBD1,TRBJ2-7,TRBV15,TGTGCCACCAGCAGACCCGGGACAGGTATCTACGAGCAGTACTTC,CATSRPGTGIYEQYF
NA,NA,TRBJ2-1,TRBV2,TGTGCCAGCGATAACAATGAGCAGTTCTTC,CASDNNEQFF
few,TRBD2,TRBJ2-7,TRBV19,TGTGCCAGTAGTATAGCCGGGACTAGCGGGAACTACGAGCAGTACTTC,CASSIAGTSGNYEQYF
NA,NA,TRBJ1-1,TRBV6-5,TGTGCCAGCAGCAGGAAGAACACTGAAGCTTTCTTT,CASSRKNTEAFF
NA,NA,TRBJ1-2,TRBV4-2,TGTGCCAGCAGCCAAGAGGCTGGCTACACCTTC,CASSQEAGYTF
NA,NA,TRBJ2-7,TRBV3-1/TRBV3-2,TGTGCCAGCAGCCAACACCCAGGGGGGTTCGGAAACGAGCAGTACTTC,CASSQHPGGFGNEQYF
NA,NA,TRBJ1-1,TRBV9,TGTGCCAGCAGCGTAGCCGCAATGAACACTGAAGCTTTCTTT,CASSVAAMNTEAFF
NA,NA,TRBJ1-1,TRBV30,TGTGCGTTCGGGACACAAACTGAAGCTTTCTTT,CAFGTQTEAFF
NA,NA,TRBJ1-2,TRBV2,TGTGCCAGCAGTTCGGCGTCTCGGGGCTACACCTTC,CASSSASRGYTF
NA,NA,TRBJ1-2,TRBV20-1,TGCAGTGCTAGGACAGAAGGCTACACCTTC,CSARTEGYTF
NA,NA,TRBJ2-2,TRBV12-3/TRBV12-4,TGTGCCAGCAGTTTTTTGCACACCGGGGAGCTGTTTTTT,CASSFLHTGELFF
NA,NA,TRBJ1-2,TRBV29-1,TGCAGCGTTGGGGGTATAGCCGCGGTCTATCCGACTGATGGCTACACCTTC,CSVGGIAAVYPTDGYTF
NA,TRBD2,TRBJ2-7,TRBV5-1,TGCGCCAGCAGCTTATTTAGCGGGAGAGACTACGAGCAGTACTTC,CASSLFSGRDYEQYF
NA,TRBD1,TRBJ1-4,TRBV2,TGTGCCAGCAGCGCCGACAGGGTGCGCGAAAAACTGTTTTTT,CASSADRVREKLFF
once,NA,TRBJ2-1,TRBV5-1,TGCGCCAGCGGCACCTCTTTCGATGAGCAGTTCTTC,CASGTSFDEQFF